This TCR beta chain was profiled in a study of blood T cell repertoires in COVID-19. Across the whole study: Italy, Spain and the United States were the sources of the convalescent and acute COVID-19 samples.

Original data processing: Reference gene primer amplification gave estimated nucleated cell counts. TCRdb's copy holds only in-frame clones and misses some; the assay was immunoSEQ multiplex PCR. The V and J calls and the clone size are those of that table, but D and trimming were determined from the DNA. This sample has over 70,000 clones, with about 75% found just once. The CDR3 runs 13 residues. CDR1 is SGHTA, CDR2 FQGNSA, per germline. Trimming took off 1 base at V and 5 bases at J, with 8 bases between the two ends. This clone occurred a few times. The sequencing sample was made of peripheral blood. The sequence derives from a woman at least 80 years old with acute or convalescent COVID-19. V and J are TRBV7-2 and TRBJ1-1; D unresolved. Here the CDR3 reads CASSLDARTEAFF. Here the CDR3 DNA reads TGTGCCAGCAGCTTAGATGCTAGAACTGAAGCTTTCTTT.